This T cell receptor (beta chain) originates from a study of cytomegalovirus exposure and HLA in healthy donors. Points from the study as a whole: Later analysis associated a missense DCLRE1C variant with TCR beta V- and J-gene trimming. The listing of 150 to 200 TCR beta chains classed them as cytomegalovirus-associated.

Regarding this clone: No antigen is known for it.

The PCR employed 60 Vbeta primers together with 13 Jbeta primers. Measured with immunoSEQ multiplex PCR; TCRdb has only the in-frame clones, and not every one. The sample lists about 200,000 clones, 75% to 90% occurring once. Germline lookup yields CDR1 SGHNT and CDR2 YYREEE (reference sequence). The CDR3 is 14 residues long. With 0 bases removed from V and 1 base from J, the gap between germline ends came to 7 bases. The chain recombines TRBV5-4 with TRBJ2-5; TRBD2 is a possible D gene (6 bases). The receptor was isolated from a woman aged 25-40 years in good health and CMV-seronegative. The sample consisted of PBMCs. The CDR3 protein is CASSLAGVQETQYF. For the CDR3, the DNA is TGTGCCAGCAGCTTGGCGGGGGTCCAAGAGACCCAGTACTTC.